This T cell receptor (beta chain) was observed in a study of OX40 agonist ivuxolimab in advanced cancers. Assay used: immunoSEQ multiplex PCR; TCRdb lists only in-frame clones, some missing. In the table there are 10,000 to 15,000 clones, around 72% of which are singletons. This CDR3 comprises 14 residues. Trimming at V came to 4 bases and at J to 7 bases, leaving 7 bases not matched to a gene. The germline gives CDR1 SGHNT, CDR2 YYREEE (reference sequence). V and J are TRBV5-4 and TRBJ2-5; TRBD1 agrees at 10 bases. The input for sequencing was CD4+ or CD8+ T cells sorted from blood, taken in a trial of the OX40 agonist ivuxolimab. The receptor's source is an adult with an advanced solid tumor such as melanoma, head and neck, liver or kidney cancer. The CDR3 spells CASSDGQGGGTQYF. The CDR3 DNA reads as TGTGCCAGCAGCGACGGACAGGGGGGAGGGACCCAGTACTTC.